This T cell receptor beta chain emerged from a study of cytotoxic CD8 clonotypes in ibrutinib-treated CLL. Overall study: Investigators reported about 24 partial and 2 complete responses; after median around 63 months, roughly 15 patients remained remitted and 12 progressed.

Concerning this clone: The antigen is unknown.

General study findings and limits: Clonality at baseline surpassed age-matched healthy donors and tracked circulating CD8+ T-cell counts. Higher clonality was seen at ibrutinib response and a return toward baseline at progression.

Assay used: immunoSEQ multiplex PCR; TCRdb lists only in-frame clones, some missing. Of approximately 74,000 clones listed, 80% are singletons. This TCR came from a human donor with chronic lymphocytic leukemia. The material was PBMCs, obtained at disease progression, from a patient treated with ibrutinib.

CDR3 nucleotide sequence: TGTGCCAGCAGCGTCAAGCTCGGAGAGACCCAGTACTTC. Its protein product is CASSVKLGETQYF. The V call is TRBV13, the J call TRBJ2-5, with D unresolved. With 5 bases removed from V and 4 bases from J, the gap between germline ends came to 11 bases. The CDR3 runs 13 residues. Germline V CDR1 and CDR2: PRHDT, FYEKMQ (reference sequence).